One and the same sample provided the 5 T cell receptor beta chains below, sequenced in a study of OX40 agonist ivuxolimab in advanced cancers. Some clones are missing from TCRdb's copy, which holds only in-frame ones; the method was immunoSEQ multiplex PCR. The sample records 30,000 to 45,000 clones, approximately 79% being singletons. Sequencing was performed on CD4+ or CD8+ T cells sorted from blood, taken in a trial of the OX40 agonist ivuxolimab. The receptors were gathered from an adult with an advanced solid tumor such as melanoma, head and neck, liver or kidney cancer.

The genes are TRBV7-9 and TRBJ1-1; D unclear. Germline V gene sequence: CDR1 SEHNR, CDR2 FQNEAQ (reference sequence). This CDR3 contains 13 residues. V was pared by 1 base and J by 0 bases, with 3 bases between. CDR3 region: CASSLGMNTEAFF. As DNA, the CDR3 is TGTGCCAGCAGCTTAGGGATGAACACTGAAGCTTTCTTT.

V gene TRBV5-1 combines with J gene TRBJ1-1; no firm D call. Per the germline V gene, CDR1 is SGHRS and CDR2 is YFSETQ. The CDR3 is 12 residues long. V dropped 1 base and J dropped 8 bases, with 9 bases sitting between them. CDR3 sequence (DNA): TGCGCCAGCAGCTTGTTGGACGGAGAAGCTTTCTTT. Residues: CASSLLDGEAFF.

This chain connects TRBV4-1 to TRBJ1-1; perhaps TRBD1 as D (6 bases). Trimming pared 0 bases from V and 5 bases from J, leaving 10 bases between. Germline V gene data show CDR1 as MGHRA and CDR2 as YSYEKL. The CDR3 runs 14 residues. CDR3 amino acids: CASSQDQGRTEAFF. The CDR3 DNA sequence: TGCGCCAGCAGCCAAGACCAGGGGAGAACTGAAGCTTTCTTT.

The table lists this clone with a few counts. The chain is built from TRBV6-5 and TRBJ1-6; tentatively, D is TRBD1 (5 bases). V dropped 2 bases and J dropped 5 bases, with 13 bases sitting between them. CDR1 MNHEY and CDR2 SVGAGI come from the germline V gene. This CDR3 has 16 amino acids. CDR3 residues: CASSYLPGGDNSPLHF. The CDR3 DNA is TGTGCCAGCAGTTACCTCCCCGGAGGGGATAATTCACCCCTCCACTTT.

The chain is built from TRBV10-3 and TRBJ2-7; maybe TRBD1 (6 bases). Trimming shortened V by 0 bases and J by 3 bases, and 9 bases separated the two germline ends. Germline V gene data show CDR1 as ENHRY and CDR2 as SYGVKD. CDR3 length: 14 residues. This chain's CDR3 is CAISESNRVYEQYF. In DNA form, the CDR3 reads TGTGCCATCAGTGAGTCGAACAGGGTCTACGAGCAGTACTTC.